These T cell receptor beta chains were read from a single sample in a study of shared clonotypes between healthy human individuals. Measured with immunoSEQ multiplex PCR; TCRdb has only the in-frame clones, and not every one. Here the sample spans a few million clones, nearly 97% being singletons. Sequenced sample: naive CD4+ T cells sorted from blood. The receptors shown here come from a man between 18 and 35 years old in good health. CDR3s include the opening cysteine and the closing phenylalanine or tryptophan. Each record gives: clone size, J gene, D gene, V gene, CDR3 protein, CDR3 DNA. The D gene is left open where the match is weak. Where a row states a size, it is once, few, many or the class of an expanded clone; other rows omit it.

clone size: .
J gene: TRBJ1-1
D gene: .
V gene: TRBV30
CDR3 protein: CAWGPGAVTEAFF
CDR3 DNA: TGTGCCTGGGGCCCCGGGGCTGTAACTGAAGCTTTCTTT

clone size: .
J gene: TRBJ2-7
D gene: TRBD2
V gene: TRBV6-5
CDR3 protein: CASQGGLAGGEQYF
CDR3 DNA: TGTGCTTCACAGGGAGGTCTAGCGGGAGGCGAGCAGTACTTC

clone size: .
J gene: TRBJ1-5
D gene: .
V gene: TRBV6-5
CDR3 protein: CASSRLGGTDQPQHF
CDR3 DNA: TGTGCCAGCAGCCGACTCGGGGGGACCGATCAGCCCCAGCATTTT

clone size: .
J gene: TRBJ1-5
D gene: TRBD1
V gene: TRBV7-9
CDR3 protein: CASSTDRENQPQHF
CDR3 DNA: TGTGCCAGCAGCACGGACAGGGAGAATCAGCCCCAGCATTTT

clone size: .
J gene: TRBJ2-5
D gene: .
V gene: TRBV5-4
CDR3 protein: CASTRTGGEGETQYF
CDR3 DNA: TGTGCCAGCACTCGCACGGGGGGCGAGGGGGAGACCCAGTACTTC

clone size: .
J gene: TRBJ2-7
D gene: .
V gene: TRBV6-1
CDR3 protein: CASSAVALGRYF
CDR3 DNA: TGTGCCAGCAGTGCTGTGGCCCTCGGACGGTACTTC

clone size: .
J gene: TRBJ2-7
D gene: TRBD1
V gene: TRBV6-6
CDR3 protein: CASSSGTGGSEQYF
CDR3 DNA: TGTGCCAGCAGTTCCGGGACAGGGGGCAGCGAGCAGTACTTC

clone size: .
J gene: TRBJ2-7
D gene: TRBD1
V gene: TRBV30
CDR3 protein: CAWRSVGTGGYEQYF
CDR3 DNA: TGTGCCTGGAGATCCGTCGGGACAGGGGGGTACGAGCAGTACTTC

clone size: .
J gene: TRBJ2-7
D gene: .
V gene: TRBV9
CDR3 protein: CASSVDLRVKNEQYF
CDR3 DNA: TGTGCCAGCAGCGTAGACCTAAGGGTTAAGAACGAGCAGTACTTC

clone size: .
J gene: TRBJ2-7
D gene: TRBD1
V gene: TRBV6-5
CDR3 protein: CASSSGTGRYEQYF
CDR3 DNA: TGTGCCAGCAGCTCCGGGACAGGGCGGTACGAGCAGTACTTC

clone size: .
J gene: TRBJ1-5
D gene: .
V gene: TRBV30
CDR3 protein: CAWSVTRGSQPQHF
CDR3 DNA: TGTGCCTGGAGTGTCACCAGGGGAAGTCAGCCCCAGCATTTT

clone size: .
J gene: TRBJ1-5
D gene: .
V gene: TRBV6-5
CDR3 protein: CASSEGMGQPQHF
CDR3 DNA: TGTGCCAGCAGCGAAGGTATGGGGCAGCCCCAGCATTTT

clone size: .
J gene: TRBJ2-7
D gene: .
V gene: TRBV19
CDR3 protein: CASSIPGDSYEQYF
CDR3 DNA: TGTGCCAGTAGTATCCCAGGGGACTCCTACGAGCAGTACTTC

clone size: .
J gene: TRBJ1-6
D gene: TRBD1
V gene: TRBV19
CDR3 protein: CASSERQGDSPLHF
CDR3 DNA: TGTGCCAGTAGTGAAAGACAGGGTGATTCACCCCTCCACTTT

clone size: .
J gene: TRBJ2-6
D gene: .
V gene: TRBV11-3
CDR3 protein: CASSPTSSGANVLTF
CDR3 DNA: TGTGCCAGCAGCCCCACTAGCTCTGGGGCCAACGTCCTGACTTTC

clone size: .
J gene: TRBJ1-4
D gene: .
V gene: TRBV4-1
CDR3 protein: CASSQDGGAATNEKLFF
CDR3 DNA: TGCGCCAGCAGCCAAGATGGGGGAGCTGCAACTAATGAAAAACTGTTTTTT

clone size: .
J gene: TRBJ1-2
D gene: .
V gene: TRBV7-9
CDR3 protein: CASSIQGPTNYGYTF
CDR3 DNA: TGTGCCAGCAGCATACAGGGACCAACTAACTATGGCTACACCTTC

clone size: .
J gene: TRBJ2-4
D gene: TRBD1
V gene: TRBV15
CDR3 protein: CATSREGLTGEGAKNIQYF
CDR3 DNA: TGTGCCACCAGCAGGGAGGGCTTGACAGGGGAAGGTGCCAAAAACATTCAGTACTTC

clone size: .
J gene: TRBJ1-2
D gene: .
V gene: TRBV6-1
CDR3 protein: CASSPKGNYGYTF
CDR3 DNA: TGTGCCAGCAGTCCCAAAGGGAACTATGGCTACACCTTC

clone size: .
J gene: TRBJ2-4
D gene: .
V gene: TRBV7-2
CDR3 protein: CASSLGWPQGGIQYF
CDR3 DNA: TGTGCCAGCAGCTTAGGATGGCCCCAAGGCGGCATTCAGTACTTC

clone size: .
J gene: TRBJ2-7
D gene: .
V gene: TRBV5-1
CDR3 protein: CASSIGQRSSYEQYF
CDR3 DNA: TGCGCCAGCAGCATAGGACAGCGGAGCTCCTACGAGCAGTACTTC

clone size: .
J gene: TRBJ2-7
D gene: .
V gene: TRBV14
CDR3 protein: CASSLDLRGEQYF
CDR3 DNA: TGTGCCAGCAGCCTCGACCTTAGGGGAGAGCAGTACTTC

clone size: .
J gene: TRBJ2-7
D gene: TRBD1
V gene: TRBV6-5
CDR3 protein: CASSYLQGDSYEQYF
CDR3 DNA: TGTGCCAGCAGTTACTTACAGGGGGACTCCTACGAGCAGTACTTC

clone size: .
J gene: TRBJ1-3
D gene: .
V gene: TRBV9
CDR3 protein: CASDLTASRSGNTIYF
CDR3 DNA: TGTGCCAGTGATTTGACTGCGTCGCGCTCTGGAAACACCATATATTTT

clone size: .
J gene: TRBJ2-1
D gene: .
V gene: TRBV5-6
CDR3 protein: CASSLSGPYNEQFF
CDR3 DNA: TGTGCCAGCAGCTTGAGCGGACCTTACAATGAGCAGTTCTTC

clone size: once
J gene: TRBJ1-1
D gene: .
V gene: TRBV21-1
CDR3 protein: CASSKARFEGLYRNTEAFF
CDR3 DNA: TGTGCCAGCAGTAAAGCGAGGTTTGAGGGACTGTACAGGAACACTGAAGCTTTCTTT